This T cell receptor beta chain was retrieved from a study of cytomegalovirus exposure and HLA in healthy donors. 60 Vbeta and 13 Jbeta primers were used in PCR. Sequencing used immunoSEQ multiplex PCR; TCRdb keeps in-frame clones, though not all of them. Seen here are tens of thousands of clones, under 90% observed once, and the top ten hold 3.8%. The V gene lost 6 bases and the J gene lost 3 bases, with 8 bases spanning the gap. This CDR3 is built from 12 residues. Germline V gives CDR1 SGHTA, CDR2 FQGTGA. The sample holds one count of this clone. The antigen is not known. General study findings and limits: When analyzed later, a missense DCLRE1C variant was found to be linked to TCR beta V- and J-gene trimming. Clonal expansion, a later analysis showed, was greater in HLA-associated TCR beta chains than in equally common others.

The material sequenced was PBMCs. This receptor was taken from a man aged 45-65 years in good health and CMV-seronegative. The chain links TRBV7-3 to TRBJ2-5; D might be TRBD2 (5 bases). CDR3 nucleotide sequence: TGTGCCAGCAGAGGAGCGGAAGAGACCCAGTACTTC. Encoded protein: CASRGAEETQYF.